The 30 T cell receptor beta chains presented below share a single source sample, sequenced in a study of shared clonotypes between healthy human individuals. Clones were read by immunoSEQ multiplex PCR, and TCRdb kept only the in-frame ones, dropping some. The profile shows more than 850,000 clones, about four fifths of them singletons. The material sequenced was memory CD4+ T cells from PBMCs. The sample's subset: CD45RA-negative fraction. Every receptor here comes from a man aged 18 to 30 in good health. Some clones in this sample may be carry-over from other donors' samples.

In the case of this clone: Other DNA sequences in this specimen translate into the identical CDR3. The rearrangement uses TRBV5-1 and TRBJ2-7; 8 bases match TRBD1. The CDR3 is made up of 14 amino acids. Germline CDR1 reads SGHRS; CDR2 reads YFSETQ. The ends lost 4 bases at V and 7 bases at J; junction bases unmatched: 10. In DNA, the CDR3 is TGCGCCAGCAGCCCGGGACAGGTGCCCGGGGAGCAGTACTTC. Encoded protein: CASSPGQVPGEQYF.

Comments on this clone: A far larger clone is one nucleotide away, so this likely arose from a read error. V usage is TRBV5-8 and J usage is TRBJ2-1; D assignment may be TRBD1 or TRBD2 (5 bases each). Germline V lookup: CDR1 SGHTS, CDR2 YDEGEE. The CDR3 has 14 residues. V lost 2 bases and J lost 3, with 9 bases in between. The CDR3 sequence is CASSLWDRYNEQFF. The DNA for the CDR3 is TGTGCCAGCAGCTTATGGGACCGCTACAATGAGCAGTTCTTC.

The chain combines TRBV29-1 with TRBJ2-2; 11 bases agree with TRBD2. This CDR3 spans 16 amino acids. Germline V gives CDR1 SQVTM, CDR2 ANQGSEA. CDR3 DNA: TGCGCCGGACCCGGGACTAGCGGAGAGAACACCGGGGAGCTGTTTTTT. It specifies CAGPGTSGENTGELFF.

This clone appeared a single time. The J gene is TRBJ1-5, the V gene TRBV28; TRBD1 matches at 9 bases. CDR1 and CDR2 (germline): MDHEN, SYDVKM. CDR3 size: 15 residues. V was pared by 6 bases and J by 4 bases, with 7 bases of the junction left unmatched. The CDR3 sequence is CASSPRTGANQPQHF. In DNA form, the CDR3 reads TGTGCCAGCAGCCCCCGGACAGGGGCAAATCAGCCCCAGCATTTT.

On this clone: At one end, the junction sequence differs from germline, possibly due to a read error. V usage is TRBV5-6 and J usage is TRBJ1-3, with D uncertain. The CDR3 totals 13 residues. Germline lookup yields CDR1 SGHDT and CDR2 YYEEEE. CDR3 sequence: CASSLAVESPIRF. The CDR3 region has the DNA TGTGCCAGCAGCTTGGCGGTGGAGTCGCCCATTCGGTTT.

This clone was observed a single time. The V gene is TRBV27, the J gene TRBJ2-2; D is undetermined. The CDR3 extends over 20 amino acids. Trimming removed 2 bases at V and 2 bases at J, with 24 bases between. In germline, CDR1 is MNHEY, CDR2 SMNVEV (reference sequence). In DNA form, the CDR3 reads TGTGCCAGCAGTTTACTCCGAACTACTCTAGGCAGGCTTAACACCGGGGAGCTGTTTTTT. This translates into CASSLLRTTLGRLNTGELFF.

As concerns this clone: Other DNA sequences within the sample encode an identical CDR3. This chain uses TRBV20-1 with TRBJ2-7; no clear D. CDR1 and CDR2 from the germline V gene are DFQATT and SNEGSKA (reference sequence). This CDR3 spans 10 amino acids. Deletions cut 3 bases from V and 7 bases from J, with 7 bases between. The chain's CDR3 is CSASRGEQYF. In DNA form, the CDR3 reads TGCAGTGCTAGTAGAGGAGAGCAGTACTTC.

The V gene is TRBV29-1, the J gene TRBJ2-3, with a weak D call TRBD1 (5 bases). The germline gives CDR1 SQVTM, CDR2 ANQGSEA. Trimming took 8 bases from V and 4 from J, leaving 13 bases between them. This CDR3 has 12 residues. CDR3 protein: CSSRQSPDTQYF. CDR3 coding DNA: TGCAGCTCCCGACAGAGTCCAGATACGCAGTATTTT.

This chain connects TRBV7-2 to TRBJ2-3; D ambiguous. The germline V gene has CDR1 SGHTA and CDR2 FQGNSA. The germline V and J ends were trimmed by 0 bases and 2 bases, with 15 bases remaining between them. This CDR3 spans 17 amino acids. The CDR3 protein is CASSLAMGVWDTDTQYF. In DNA form, the CDR3 reads TGTGCCAGCAGCTTAGCGATGGGTGTATGGGACACAGATACGCAGTATTTT.

This clone was seen once. The chain employs TRBV19 and TRBJ2-6; D remains unclear. With 5 bases removed from V and 3 bases from J, the gap between germline ends came to 8 bases. The CDR3 runs 14 residues. Germline CDR1 reads LNHDA; CDR2 reads SQIVND (reference sequence). The DNA of the CDR3 is TGTGCCAGTAGTGAGGTCTTTGGGGCCAACGTCCTGACTTTC. Translated: CASSEVFGANVLTF. Together with reference TRBV19 and TRBJ2-6, the CDR3 gives the full variable domain: DGGITQSPKYLFRKEGQNVTLSCEQNLNHDAMYWYRQDPGQGLRLIYYSQIVNDFQKGDIAEGYSVSREKKESFPLTVTSAQKNPTAFYLCASSEVFGANVLTFGAGSRLTVL.

About this clone: The same CDR3 is also encoded by other DNA sequences in this sample. CDR3 DNA: TGCGCCAGCAGCTTGGAGGGGCCCTCTCGTAATGAGCAGTTCTTC. Its protein is CASSLEGPSRNEQFF. V usage is TRBV5-1 and J usage is TRBJ2-1; tentatively, D is TRBD1 (5 bases). The CDR3 length is 15 residues. V lost 0 bases to trimming and J lost 7 bases, with 14 bases between them. Germline V gene sequence: CDR1 SGHRS, CDR2 YFSETQ.

The chain employs TRBV18 and TRBJ2-7, with TRBD2 matching over 8 bases. CDR1 KGHSH and CDR2 LQKENI come from the germline V gene. Trimming at V came to 3 bases and at J to 4 bases, leaving 8 bases not matched to a gene. CDR3 length: 15 amino acids. The CDR3 here is CASSPPGGGQYEQYF. CDR3 DNA: TGTGCCAGCTCACCCCCCGGGGGGGGGCAGTACGAGCAGTACTTC. Full variable domain (rest looked up from reference TRBV18 and TRBJ2-7): NAGVMQNPRHLVRRRGQEARLRCSPMKGHSHVYWYRQLPEEGLKFMVYLQKENIIDESGMPKERFSAEFPKEGPSILRIQQVVRGDSAAYFCASSPPGGGQYEQYFGPGTRLTVT.

V usage is TRBV2 and J usage is TRBJ1-5, with 10 bases fitting TRBD1. Germline loops: CDR1 SNHLY, CDR2 FYNNEI. This CDR3 region has 17 residues. V was clipped by 4 bases and J by 2 bases; unmatched bases: 8. The CDR3 reads CASSGDRGNWRNQPQHF. The CDR3 DNA follows: TGTGCCAGCAGTGGGGACAGGGGAAATTGGCGCAATCAGCCCCAGCATTTT.

V usage is TRBV10-3 and J usage is TRBJ1-1, with TRBD1 matching over 8 bases. V lost 2 bases, J lost 7 bases, and 6 bases stayed unmatched. Germline values: CDR1 ENHRY, CDR2 SYGVKD. The CDR3 loop spans 14 amino acids. The CDR3 protein is CAISEVTGVREAFF. The CDR3, as DNA: TGTGCCATCAGTGAGGTGACAGGGGTGCGTGAAGCTTTCTTT.

This clone has a single count. The chain links TRBV7-2 to TRBJ2-5; maybe TRBD1 (6 bases). CDR3 length equals 13 residues. The ends were cut back, 5 bases at V and 5 bases at J, with 12 bases in the middle. Germline V gene lookup returns CDR1 SGHTA and CDR2 FQGNSA. The CDR3 loop is CASSQQGFETQYF. CDR3 nucleotide sequence: TGTGCCAGCAGCCAACAGGGTTTCGAGACCCAGTACTTC.

The V gene is TRBV28, the J gene TRBJ2-7; 12 bases fit TRBD2. Germline V gene lookup returns CDR1 MDHEN and CDR2 SYDVKM. Trimming removed 10 bases from V and 1 base from J; junction bases left unmatched: 2. The CDR3 spans 13 residues. CDR3 amino acids: CATGLAGSYEQYF. The CDR3 DNA reads as TGTGCCACCGGACTAGCGGGGTCCTACGAGCAGTACTTC.

The V gene is TRBV5-1, the J gene TRBJ2-5; D call uncertain. The CDR3 loop spans 14 amino acids. The V gene's germline CDR1 is SGHRS and CDR2 YFSETQ. The V and J ends lost 3 bases and 1 base respectively, with 10 bases between them. The chain's CDR3 is CASSSNVGQETQYF. Written as DNA, the CDR3 is TGCGCCAGCAGCTCCAACGTGGGCCAAGAGACCCAGTACTTC.

The chain is built from TRBV19 and TRBJ1-2; TRBD1 is a possible D gene (6 bases). Trimming shortened V by 7 bases and J by 4 bases, and 13 bases separated the two germline ends. The CDR3 consists of 13 residues. Looked up from germline, CDR1 is LNHDA and CDR2 is SQIVND (reference sequence). CDR3 sequence reads: CASTEGGRYGYTF. The CDR3 coding sequence is TGTGCCAGTACCGAGGGGGGACGCTATGGCTACACCTTC. The whole variable domain, remainder taken from reference TRBV19 and TRBJ1-2, is DGGITQSPKYLFRKEGQNVTLSCEQNLNHDAMYWYRQDPGQGLRLIYYSQIVNDFQKGDIAEGYSVSREKKESFPLTVTSAQKNPTAFYLCASTEGGRYGYTFGSGTRLTVV.

This chain connects TRBV14 to TRBJ2-6, with D unresolved. This CDR3 contains 16 residues. The V gene's germline CDR1 is SGHDN and CDR2 FVKESK. V shed 0 bases and J shed 5 bases, with 11 bases lying between them. CDR3 coding DNA: TGTGCCAGCAGCCAAGATCGAGGCCTTCGGGCCAACGTCCTGACTTTC. This codes for CASSQDRGLRANVLTF.

This chain connects TRBV5-1 to TRBJ2-1, with unresolved D. From germline, CDR1 is SGHRS and CDR2 YFSETQ. This CDR3 is 12 amino acids long. Trimming removed 2 bases from V and 8 bases from J, with 8 bases in between. DNA of the CDR3: TGCGCCAGCAGCTTCGCCCCCGATGAGCAGTTCTTC. It yields the protein CASSFAPDEQFF.

This rearrangement joins TRBV5-1 to TRBJ2-3; TRBD2 matches 13 bases. The germline CDR1 and CDR2 sequences are SGHRS and YFSETQ. This CDR3 has 16 amino acids. After removal of 2 bases from V and 3 bases from J, the junction contained 3 bases not matched to a gene. The CDR3 reads CASSFTSGRETDTQYF. The CDR3 DNA follows: TGCGCCAGCAGCTTTACTAGCGGGAGGGAGACAGATACGCAGTATTTT. Complete variable domain (other parts from reference TRBV5-1 and TRBJ2-3): KAGVTQTPRYLIKTRGQQVTLSCSPISGHRSVSWYQQTPGQGLQFLFEYFSETQRNKGNFPGRFSGRQFSNSRSEMNVSTLELGDSALYLCASSFTSGRETDTQYFGPGTRLTVL.

This clone was counted a single time. V usage is TRBV28 and J usage is TRBJ1-3; D unresolved. Germline V gene sequence: CDR1 MDHEN, CDR2 SYDVKM. The ends were cut back, 3 bases at V and 0 bases at J, with 6 bases in the middle. This CDR3 is built from 14 residues. This chain's CDR3 is CASSLAHSGNTIYF. The CDR3 DNA reads TGTGCCAGCAGTTTGGCCCACTCTGGAAACACCATATATTTT.

This chain connects TRBV5-1 to TRBJ2-1, with 8 bases matching TRBD2. The junction had 3 bases not matched to a gene; V was cut back by 0 bases and J by 7 bases. CDR1 and CDR2 (germline): SGHRS, YFSETQ. This CDR3 has 14 residues. CDR3 sequence reads: CASSLGGRQNEQFF. The CDR3, as DNA: TGCGCCAGCAGCTTGGGCGGGAGGCAGAATGAGCAGTTCTTC.

The chain uses TRBV2 and TRBJ2-1, with 8 bases that match TRBD2. The CDR3 length is 16 residues. CDR1 SNHLY and CDR2 FYNNEI come from the germline V gene. The trim removed 5 bases at V and 8 bases at J, leaving 14 bases unmatched. This chain's CDR3 is CASSLGSGRRGDEQFF. The CDR3 nucleotides read TGTGCCAGCAGTCTGGGGAGCGGGAGACGGGGAGATGAGCAGTTCTTC.

The V gene is TRBV5-1, the J gene TRBJ2-7; D uncertain. V lost 4 bases, J lost 7 bases, and 9 bases lay in between. Per the germline V gene, CDR1 is SGHRS and CDR2 is YFSETQ. The CDR3 extends over 11 amino acids. The CDR3 region has the DNA TGCGCCAGCAGCCACGGTGGGGAGCAGTACTTC. This codes for CASSHGGEQYF.

This clone is a singleton in its sample. The CDR3: CASVTQGGDYGYTF. Here the CDR3 DNA reads TGTGCCAGCGTGACGCAGGGCGGCGACTATGGCTACACCTTC. The chain couples TRBV28 to TRBJ1-2; D perhaps matches TRBD1 (5 bases). The CDR3 has 14 amino acids. In germline, CDR1 is MDHEN, CDR2 SYDVKM. V was pared by 8 bases and J by 3 bases, with 16 bases between.

V usage is TRBV28 and J usage is TRBJ1-1; D unclear. V was shortened by 9 bases and J by 0 bases, with 8 bases between the two germline ends. Germline V gene data show CDR1 as MDHEN and CDR2 as SYDVKM. The CDR3 is made up of 12 amino acids. The DNA of the CDR3 is TGTGCCAGTTCTGTAATGAACACTGAAGCTTTCTTT. Its translation is CASSVMNTEAFF.

The V and J genes are TRBV15 and TRBJ1-6; TRBD1 agrees at 7 bases. The V gene end was trimmed by 9 bases and the J gene end by 8 bases; junction bases not matched to a gene: 7. CDR1 is LNHNV and CDR2 is YYDKDF in the germline V gene (reference sequence). The CDR3 spans 13 residues. The CDR3 is CATRQGWDSPLHF. The CDR3 DNA follows: TGTGCCACAAGACAGGGATGGGATTCACCCCTCCACTTT. Full variable domain (outside the CDR3, taken from reference TRBV15 and TRBJ1-6): DAMVIQNPRYQVTQFGKPVTLSCSQTLNHNVMYWYQQKSSQAPKLLFHYYDKDFNNEADTPDNFQSRRPNTSFCFLDIRSPGLGDTAMYLCATRQGWDSPLHFGNGTRLTVT.

J is TRBJ1-1 and V is TRBV10-3, with a tentative D call TRBD1 (6 bases). The germline V gene encodes CDR1 ENHRY and CDR2 SYGVKD. The CDR3 extends over 14 amino acids. The V and J ends lost 9 bases and 3 bases respectively, with 17 bases between them. The CDR3 coding sequence is TGTGCCATTAACCTTCAGGGGCGAGACACTGAAGCTTTCTTT. Residues: CAINLQGRDTEAFF.

In this sample, this clone turned up once. The gene calls are TRBV5-1 and TRBJ1-2; TRBD1 is a possible D gene (6 bases). In germline, CDR1 is SGHRS, CDR2 YFSETQ. The CDR3 consists of 12 residues. V dropped 6 bases and J dropped 7 bases, with 13 bases sitting between them. This CDR3 reads CASTIGGFGYTF. CDR3 coding DNA: TGCGCCAGCACTATCGGGGGCTTTGGCTACACCTTC.